These T cell receptor beta chains were read from a single sample in a study of cytomegalovirus exposure and HLA in healthy donors. Assay used: immunoSEQ multiplex PCR; TCRdb lists only in-frame clones, some missing. Of about 110,000 clones in the sample, more than 65% were seen once. The sample taken for sequencing was PBMCs. The source is a man aged 25 to 40 in good health and CMV-seronegative. Each CDR3 is given with its conserved first and last residue. D genes are given only for firm matches. Not all rows give a size; the values are once, few, many and, for expanded clones, a class.

>NA|NA|TRBJ1-5|TRBV6-8
CASSFSDQPQHF
TGTGCCAGCAGCTTCTCTGATCAGCCCCAGCATTTT
>NA|few|TRBJ1-5|TRBV27
CASSTDSNQPQHF
TGTGCCAGCAGTACAGATAGCAATCAGCCCCAGCATTTT
>NA|NA|TRBJ2-5|TRBV15
CATSRDRGETQYF
TGTGCCACCAGCAGAGATAGGGGGGAGACCCAGTACTTC
>TRBD1|NA|TRBJ1-1|TRBV7-9
CASSLRQGRAEAFF
TGTGCCAGCAGCTTAAGACAGGGTCGGGCTGAAGCTTTCTTT
>NA|once|TRBJ2-7|TRBV28
CASHRAGIYEQYF
TGTGCCAGTCACAGGGCTGGGATCTACGAGCAGTACTTC
>TRBD1|few|TRBJ2-7|TRBV13
CASSPDRSSYEQYF
TGTGCCAGCAGCCCGGACAGGAGCTCCTACGAGCAGTACTTC
>TRBD1|NA|TRBJ1-1|TRBV29-1
CSVRQGNTEAFF
TGCAGCGTTAGACAGGGGAACACTGAAGCTTTCTTT
>TRBD1|NA|TRBJ1-4|TRBV4-1
CASSQGGTGPEKLFF
TGCGCCAGCAGCCAAGGGGGGACAGGCCCTGAAAAACTGTTTTTT
>TRBD1|NA|TRBJ2-5|TRBV6-5
CASRRDRGSSETQYF
TGTGCCAGCAGGAGGGACAGGGGGAGTTCGGAGACCCAGTACTTC
>TRBD1|once|TRBJ1-6|TRBV19
CASTPPGQGRLALHF
TGTGCCAGTACTCCCCCGGGACAGGGTCGATTAGCCCTCCACTTT
>NA|few|TRBJ2-7|TRBV6-5
CASSYPPRYEQYF
TGTGCCAGCAGTTACCCGCCGCGTTACGAGCAGTACTTC
>NA|NA|TRBJ2-2|TRBV15
CATSRGRVNTGELFF
TGTGCCACCAGCAGAGGCCGGGTGAACACCGGGGAGCTGTTTTTT
>NA|NA|TRBJ2-7|TRBV2
CASNDNKIVQYF
TGTGCCAGCAACGATAACAAGATCGTGCAGTACTTC
>TRBD1|NA|TRBJ1-2|TRBV6-1
CASREGVTGDYGYTF
TGTGCCAGCCGGGAAGGGGTCACAGGGGACTATGGCTACACCTTC
>TRBD1|NA|TRBJ2-3|TRBV4-2
CASSQGLDRGMEDTQYF
TGTGCCAGCAGCCAAGGTCTGGACAGGGGAATGGAAGATACGCAGTATTTT
>TRBD1|NA|TRBJ2-7|TRBV6-1
CASSEGTGGSYEQYF
TGTGCCAGCAGTGAGGGGACAGGGGGCTCCTACGAGCAGTACTTC
>NA|NA|TRBJ2-7|TRBV5-4
CASRLGGPGSYEQYF
TGTGCCAGCAGACTTGGTGGGCCAGGATCCTACGAGCAGTACTTC
>TRBD2|NA|TRBJ2-7|TRBV6-1
CASQTSGGLYEQYF
TGTGCCAGTCAAACTAGCGGGGGCCTCTACGAGCAGTACTTC
>NA|NA|TRBJ2-2|TRBV25-1
CASQRGGNTGELFF
TGTGCCAGCCAGAGGGGAGGTAACACCGGGGAGCTGTTTTTT
>NA|NA|TRBJ2-3|TRBV5-1
CASSLAPADTQYF
TGCGCCAGCAGCTTGGCCCCAGCGGATACGCAGTATTTT
>NA|NA|TRBJ1-5|TRBV10-3
CAIRPAGEGDQPQHF
TGTGCCATCAGGCCAGCGGGGGAGGGAGATCAGCCCCAGCATTTT
>TRBD1|NA|TRBJ1-5|TRBV13
CASSRGGQGAVGAQPQHF
TGTGCCAGCAGCCGGGGCGGACAGGGGGCGGTTGGGGCTCAGCCCCAGCATTTT
>TRBD1|once|TRBJ1-2|TRBV18
CASSPGQGATEGYTF
TGTGCCAGCTCACCAGGACAGGGGGCGACGGAAGGCTACACCTTC
>TRBD1|once|TRBJ2-1|TRBV6-1
CASSAGGTGDNEQFF
TGTGCCAGCAGTGCAGGGGGGACAGGGGACAATGAGCAGTTCTTC
>NA|NA|TRBJ1-3|TRBV6-5
CASTNTPSSGNTIYF
TGTGCCAGCACCAACACCCCCAGCTCTGGAAACACCATATATTTT
>TRBD1|NA|TRBJ2-1|TRBV29-1
CSVEEDRGKYNEQFF
TGCAGCGTTGAAGAGGACAGGGGAAAATACAATGAGCAGTTCTTC
>TRBD2|NA|TRBJ2-1|TRBV18
CASSPSGGRVEQFF
TGTGCCAGCTCCCCTAGCGGGGGGCGGGTTGAGCAGTTCTTC
>NA|NA|TRBJ1-1|TRBV5-8
CASSPWRINTEAFF
TGTGCCAGCAGCCCGTGGAGGATTAACACTGAAGCTTTCTTT
>TRBD2|NA|TRBJ2-1|TRBV14
CASSPRLAGVDEQFF
TGTGCCAGCAGCCCCAGACTAGCGGGGGTCGATGAGCAGTTCTTC
>NA|NA|TRBJ1-1|TRBV29-1
CSVGSGNTEAFF
TGCAGCGTTGGGTCAGGGAACACTGAAGCTTTCTTT
>NA|NA|TRBJ1-1|TRBV19
CASTHSPNTEAFF
TGTGCCAGTACTCACAGCCCGAACACTGAAGCTTTCTTT
>NA|NA|TRBJ2-3|TRBV20-1
CSASYRDTQYF
TGCAGTGCTAGCTACCGCGATACGCAGTATTTT
>TRBD1|NA|TRBJ1-2|TRBV6-5
CASRDRGNGYTF
TGTGCCAGCCGGGACAGGGGCAATGGCTACACCTTC
>NA|NA|TRBJ2-7|TRBV30
CAWRGGLSYEQYF
TGTGCCTGGAGGGGGGGGCTCTCCTACGAGCAGTACTTC
>NA|NA|TRBJ2-2|TRBV21-1
CASSRGYSSGRANTGELFF
TGTGCCAGCAGCCGAGGATACTCTAGCGGGAGGGCGAACACCGGGGAGCTGTTTTTT
>NA|NA|TRBJ1-1|TRBV6-5
CASSSIQRNTEAFF
TGTGCCAGCAGTTCCATACAGAGGAACACTGAAGCTTTCTTT
>NA|few|TRBJ1-4|TRBV10-2
CASSESLGADEKLFF
TGCGCCAGCAGTGAGTCCTTGGGGGCCGATGAAAAACTGTTTTTT
>NA|few|TRBJ1-2|TRBV14
CASSQISRSGYTF
TGTGCCAGCAGCCAGATAAGCAGGTCTGGCTACACCTTC
>NA|NA|TRBJ2-1|TRBV15
CATSRVAGFEQFF
TGTGCCACCAGCAGAGTGGCGGGGTTTGAGCAGTTCTTC
>NA|NA|TRBJ2-7|TRBV13
CASSSPARAFNEQYF
TGTGCCAGCAGCTCCCCTGCGCGGGCCTTCAACGAGCAGTACTTC